This T cell receptor (beta chain) derives from a study of control samples from healthy donors and cancer patients. Data came from immunoSEQ multiplex PCR; TCRdb stores just in-frame clones and leaves some out. The repertoire has approximately 150,000 clones, 93% of them found once; the top ten carry more than 4.5%. This clone was counted once. Per germline, CDR1 SGHVS and CDR2 FQNEAQ. Deletions cut 4 bases from V and 7 bases from J, with 17 bases between. The CDR3 is 16 residues long. The chain is built from TRBV7-8 and TRBJ1-6, with a possible D match to TRBD1 (5 bases). The receptor comes from a man aged 18 to 29 in good health. The source material was blood. The CDR3 region is CASSSPYKGKNSPLHF. The CDR3 DNA reads as TGTGCCAGCAGCTCGCCCTATAAGGGGAAGAATTCACCCCTCCACTTT.